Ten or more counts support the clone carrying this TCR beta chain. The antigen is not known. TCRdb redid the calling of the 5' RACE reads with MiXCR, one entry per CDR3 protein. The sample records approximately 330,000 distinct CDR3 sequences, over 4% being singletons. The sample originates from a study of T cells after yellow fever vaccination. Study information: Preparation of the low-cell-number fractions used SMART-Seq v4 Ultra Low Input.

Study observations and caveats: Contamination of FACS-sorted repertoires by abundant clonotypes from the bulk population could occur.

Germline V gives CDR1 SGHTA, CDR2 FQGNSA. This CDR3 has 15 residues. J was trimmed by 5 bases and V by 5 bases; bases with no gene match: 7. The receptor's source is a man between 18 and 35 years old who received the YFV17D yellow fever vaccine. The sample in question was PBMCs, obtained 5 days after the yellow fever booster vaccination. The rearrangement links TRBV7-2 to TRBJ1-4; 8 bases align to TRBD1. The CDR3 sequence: CASSLTGVWNEKLFF. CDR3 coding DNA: TGTGCCAGCAGCCTGACAGGGGTTTGGAATGAAAAACTGTTTTTT.